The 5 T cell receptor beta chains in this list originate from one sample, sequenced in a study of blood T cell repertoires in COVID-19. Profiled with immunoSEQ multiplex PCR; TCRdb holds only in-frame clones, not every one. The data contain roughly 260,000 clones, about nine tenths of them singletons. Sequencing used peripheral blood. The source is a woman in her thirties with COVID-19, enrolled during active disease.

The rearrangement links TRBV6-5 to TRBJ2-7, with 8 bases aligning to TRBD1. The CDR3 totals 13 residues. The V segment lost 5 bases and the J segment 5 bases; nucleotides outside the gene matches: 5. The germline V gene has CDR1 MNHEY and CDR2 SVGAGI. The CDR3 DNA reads TGTGCCAGCAGTCGACAGGGGATCGACGAGCAGTACTTC. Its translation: CASSRQGIDEQYF.

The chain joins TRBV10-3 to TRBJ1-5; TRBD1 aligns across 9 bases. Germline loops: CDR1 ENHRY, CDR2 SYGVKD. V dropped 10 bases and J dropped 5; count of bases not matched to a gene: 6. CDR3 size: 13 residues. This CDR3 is CATRQGVYQPQHF. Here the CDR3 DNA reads TGTGCCACAAGACAGGGGGTTTATCAGCCCCAGCATTTT.

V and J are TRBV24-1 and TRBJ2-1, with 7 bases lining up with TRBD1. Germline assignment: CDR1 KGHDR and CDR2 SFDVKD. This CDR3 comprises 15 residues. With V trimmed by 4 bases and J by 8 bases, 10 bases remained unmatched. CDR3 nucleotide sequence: TGTGCCACCAGTGACCTCCGGGACAGCGACTATGAGCAGTTCTTC. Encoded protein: CATSDLRDSDYEQFF.

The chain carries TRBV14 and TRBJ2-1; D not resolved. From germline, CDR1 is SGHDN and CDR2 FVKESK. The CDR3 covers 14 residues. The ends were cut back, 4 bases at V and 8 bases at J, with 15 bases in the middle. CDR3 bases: TGTGCCAGCAGCCGTTTAGTTCCCCAGGATGAGCAGTTCTTC. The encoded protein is CASSRLVPQDEQFF.

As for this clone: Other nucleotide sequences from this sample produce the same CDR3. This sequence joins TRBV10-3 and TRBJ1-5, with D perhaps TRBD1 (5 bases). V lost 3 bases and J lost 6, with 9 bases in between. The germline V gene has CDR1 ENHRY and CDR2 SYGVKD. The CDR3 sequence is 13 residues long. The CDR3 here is CAISESRVQPQHF. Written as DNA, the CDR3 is TGTGCCATCAGTGAATCCAGGGTTCAGCCCCAGCATTTT.